One T cell receptor beta chain is described in this entry. This record comes from a study of blood T cell repertoires in COVID-19. The assay was immunoSEQ multiplex PCR, and TCRdb's table has in-frame clones only and misses some. The data contain 130,000 to 150,000 clones, 84% of them singletons. This TCR came from a human donor in a cohort sampled during active COVID-19. The sample consisted of peripheral blood.

The CDR3 DNA follows: TGCAGCGTTGAAACCGGCGTTAGGACAGACGGAACTGAAGCTTTCTTT. Encoded protein: CSVETGVRTDGTEAFF. The V gene is TRBV29-1, the J gene TRBJ1-1; TRBD1 is a possible D gene (6 bases). The germline V and J ends were trimmed by 2 bases and 5 bases, with 21 bases remaining between them. In germline, CDR1 is SQVTM, CDR2 ANQGSEA. The CDR3 totals 16 residues.